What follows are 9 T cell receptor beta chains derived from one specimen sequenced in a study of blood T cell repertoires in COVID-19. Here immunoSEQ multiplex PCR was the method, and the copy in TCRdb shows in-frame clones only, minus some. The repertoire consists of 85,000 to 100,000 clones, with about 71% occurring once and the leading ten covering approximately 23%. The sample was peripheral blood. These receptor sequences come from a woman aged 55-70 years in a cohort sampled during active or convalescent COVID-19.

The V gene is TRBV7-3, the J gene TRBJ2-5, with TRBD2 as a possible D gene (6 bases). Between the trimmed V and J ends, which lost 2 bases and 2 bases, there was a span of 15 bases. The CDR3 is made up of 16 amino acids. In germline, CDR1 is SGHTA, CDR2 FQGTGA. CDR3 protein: CASSLGSSAKQETQYF. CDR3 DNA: TGTGCCAGCAGCTTAGGATCTAGCGCAAAACAAGAGACCCAGTACTTC. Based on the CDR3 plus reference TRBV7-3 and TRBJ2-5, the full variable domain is GAGVSQTPSNKVTEKGKYVELRCDPISGHTALYWYRQSLGQGPEFLIYFQGTGAADDSGLPNDRFFAVRPEGSVSTLKIQRTERGDSAVYLCASSLGSSAKQETQYFGPGTRLLVL.

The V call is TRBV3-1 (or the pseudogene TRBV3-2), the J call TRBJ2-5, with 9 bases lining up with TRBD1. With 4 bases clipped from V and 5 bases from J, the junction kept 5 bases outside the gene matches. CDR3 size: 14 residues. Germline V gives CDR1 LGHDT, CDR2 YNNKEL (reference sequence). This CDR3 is CASSPQGAGETQYF. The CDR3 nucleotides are TGTGCCAGCAGCCCACAGGGGGCGGGGGAGACCCAGTACTTC.

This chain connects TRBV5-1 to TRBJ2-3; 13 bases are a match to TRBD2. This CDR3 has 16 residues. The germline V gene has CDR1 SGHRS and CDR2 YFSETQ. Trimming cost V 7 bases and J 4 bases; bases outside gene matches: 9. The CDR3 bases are TGCGCCAGCTCATACCCCACTAGCGGGGGGGCAGATACGCAGTATTTT. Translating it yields CASSYPTSGGADTQYF.

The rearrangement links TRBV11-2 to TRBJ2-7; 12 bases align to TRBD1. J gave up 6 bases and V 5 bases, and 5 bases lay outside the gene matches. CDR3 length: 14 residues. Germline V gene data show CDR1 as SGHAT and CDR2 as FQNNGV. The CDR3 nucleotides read TGTGCCAGCAGCAAGGGACAGGGGGCGTCCGAGCAGTACTTC. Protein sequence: CASSKGQGASEQYF. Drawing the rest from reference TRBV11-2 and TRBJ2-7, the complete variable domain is EAGVAQSPRYKIIEKRQSVAFWCNPISGHATLYWYQQILGQGPKLLIQFQNNGVVDDSQLPKDRFSAERLKGVDSTLKIQPAKLEDSAVYLCASSKGQGASEQYFGPGTRLTVT.

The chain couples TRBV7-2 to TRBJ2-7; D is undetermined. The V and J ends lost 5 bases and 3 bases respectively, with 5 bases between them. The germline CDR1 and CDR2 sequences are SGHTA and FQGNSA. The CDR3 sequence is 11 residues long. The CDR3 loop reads CASSVYYEQYF. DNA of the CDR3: TGTGCCAGCAGCGTCTACTACGAGCAGTACTTC.

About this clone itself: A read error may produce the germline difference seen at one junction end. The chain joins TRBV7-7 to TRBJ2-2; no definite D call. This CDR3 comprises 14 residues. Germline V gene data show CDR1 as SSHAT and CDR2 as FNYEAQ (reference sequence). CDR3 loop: CASSFPGNTGELFF. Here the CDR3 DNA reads TGTGCTAGCAGCTTCCCAGGGAACACCGGGGAGCTGTTTTTT.

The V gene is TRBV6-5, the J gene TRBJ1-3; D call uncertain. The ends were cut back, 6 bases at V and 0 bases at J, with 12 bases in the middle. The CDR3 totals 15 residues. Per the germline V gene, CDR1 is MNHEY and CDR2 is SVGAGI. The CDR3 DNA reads TGTGCCAGCAGCCGCGGAGGGAACTCTGGAAACACCATATATTTT. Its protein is CASSRGGNSGNTIYF.

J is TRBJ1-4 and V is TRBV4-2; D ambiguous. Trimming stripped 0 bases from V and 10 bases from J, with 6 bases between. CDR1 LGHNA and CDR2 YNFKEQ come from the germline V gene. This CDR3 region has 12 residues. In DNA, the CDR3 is TGTGCCAGCAGCCAAGATATGAGAAAACTGTTTTTT. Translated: CASSQDMRKLFF.

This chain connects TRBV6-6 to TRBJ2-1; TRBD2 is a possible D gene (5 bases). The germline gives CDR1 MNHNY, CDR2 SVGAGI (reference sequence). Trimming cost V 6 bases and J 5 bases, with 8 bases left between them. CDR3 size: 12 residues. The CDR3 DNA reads TGTGCCAGCAGCACCGGGGACAATGAGCAGTTCTTC. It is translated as CASSTGDNEQFF.